This T cell receptor (beta chain) came from a study of graft-versus-host responses after intestinal transplantation. Background on the study: In this cohort, recipients had multivisceral, liver-intestinal, or isolated intestinal transplants. Study-wide findings and caveats: With peak circulating GvH clone levels came an association with early post-transplant HvG declines. Allograft clonal ratios (graft-versus-host to host-versus-graft) were high in patients who had graft-donor T cell macrochimerism.

The assay was immunoSEQ multiplex PCR, and TCRdb's table has in-frame clones only and misses some. Of about 82,000 clones in the sample, 91% were seen once. CDR3 size: 15 residues. V gave up 1 base and J gave up 4 bases, with 14 bases separating them. Per the germline V gene, CDR1 is MNHEY and CDR2 is SMNVEV (reference sequence). In regard to this clone: Antigen: not known.

The chain combines TRBV27 with TRBJ2-7, with a possible D match to TRBD2 (7 bases). The sequence was obtained from a human donor who received an intestinal transplant. The sample was unstimulated CD4+ T cells sorted from spleen or lymph node cells, taken before intestinal transplant. The CDR3 sequence is CASSLFLGGRYEQYF. The CDR3 nucleotides read TGTGCCAGCAGTTTATTTTTGGGGGGGCGGTACGAGCAGTACTTC.